This paragraph reports one T cell receptor beta chain. Trimming cost V 5 bases and J 8 bases; bases outside gene matches: 6. The CDR3 is 13 amino acids. Per the germline V gene, CDR1 is SGHVS and CDR2 is FNYEAQ. This specimen belongs to a study of blood T cell repertoires in COVID-19. The overall study: T cells, B-cell-depleted T cells, or PBMCs supplied cDNA or gDNA.

Authors' analysis steps: Amplified reference gene primers provided the basis for estimating nucleated cell counts. Profiled with immunoSEQ multiplex PCR; TCRdb holds only in-frame clones, not every one. Clone size and V and J calls were adopted from that table, with D and trimming inferred from the DNA. Among about 94,000 clones listed, around 82% were seen once. The chain combines TRBV7-6 with TRBJ1-3; 7 bases line up with TRBD1. Specimen: peripheral blood. The TCR comes from a man aged 55 to 70 with acute or convalescent COVID-19. CDR3 residues: CASSPRQGDTIYF. The CDR3 bases are TGTGCCAGCAGCCCTCGTCAGGGGGACACCATATATTTT. The variable domain in full, completed from reference TRBV7-6 and TRBJ1-3, reads GAGVSQSPRYKVTKRGQDVALRCDPISGHVSLYWYRQALGQGPEFLTYFNYEAQQDKSGLPNDRFSAERPEGSISTLTIQRTEQRDSAMYRCASSPRQGDTIYFGEGSWLTVV.